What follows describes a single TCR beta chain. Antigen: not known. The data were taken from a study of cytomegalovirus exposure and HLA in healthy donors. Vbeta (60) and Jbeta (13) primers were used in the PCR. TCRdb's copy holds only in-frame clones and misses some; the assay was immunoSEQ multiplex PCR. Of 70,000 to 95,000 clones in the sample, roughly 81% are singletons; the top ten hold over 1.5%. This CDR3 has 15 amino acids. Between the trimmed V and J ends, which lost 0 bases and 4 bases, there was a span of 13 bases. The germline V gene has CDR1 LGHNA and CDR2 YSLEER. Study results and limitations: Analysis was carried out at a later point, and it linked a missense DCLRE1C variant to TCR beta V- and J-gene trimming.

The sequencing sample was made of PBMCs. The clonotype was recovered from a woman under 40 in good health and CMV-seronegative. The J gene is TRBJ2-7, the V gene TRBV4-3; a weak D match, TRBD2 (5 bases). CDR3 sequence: CASSQDPADLYEQYF. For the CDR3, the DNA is TGCGCCAGCAGCCAAGATCCCGCGGACTTATACGAGCAGTACTTC.